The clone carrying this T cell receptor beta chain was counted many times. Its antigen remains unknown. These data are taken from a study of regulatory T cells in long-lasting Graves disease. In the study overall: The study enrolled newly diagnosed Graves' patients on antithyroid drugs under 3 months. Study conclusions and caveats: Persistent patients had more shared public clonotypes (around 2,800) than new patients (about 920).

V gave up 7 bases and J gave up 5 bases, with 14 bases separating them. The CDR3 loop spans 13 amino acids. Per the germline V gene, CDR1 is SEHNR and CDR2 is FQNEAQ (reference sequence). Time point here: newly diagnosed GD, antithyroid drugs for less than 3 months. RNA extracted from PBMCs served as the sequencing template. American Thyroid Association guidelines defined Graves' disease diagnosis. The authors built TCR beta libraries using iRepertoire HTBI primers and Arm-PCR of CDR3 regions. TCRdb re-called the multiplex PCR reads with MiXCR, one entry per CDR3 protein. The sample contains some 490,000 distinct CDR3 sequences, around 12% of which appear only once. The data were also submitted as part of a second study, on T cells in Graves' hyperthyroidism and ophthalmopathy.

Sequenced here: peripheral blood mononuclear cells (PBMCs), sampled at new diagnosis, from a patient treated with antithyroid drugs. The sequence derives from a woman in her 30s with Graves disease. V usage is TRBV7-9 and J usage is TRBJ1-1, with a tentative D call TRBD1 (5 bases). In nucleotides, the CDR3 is TGTGCCAGCACGGGAGGGGCGATGACTGAAGCTTTCTTT. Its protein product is CASTGGAMTEAFF.